Listed below are T cell receptor beta chains from one sample, sequenced in a study of OX40 agonist ivuxolimab in advanced cancers. The method was immunoSEQ multiplex PCR; TCRdb's version includes in-frame clones alone and lacks a portion of them. The sample shows about 22,000 clones, about 83% of them seen only once. The input for sequencing was CD4+ or CD8+ T cells sorted from blood, taken in a trial of the OX40 agonist ivuxolimab. These receptor sequences come from an adult with an advanced solid tumor such as melanoma, head and neck, liver or kidney cancer. Each CDR3 is given without its conserved first and last residue.

>TRBJ1-2|TRBV4-1
ATRTGRGYT
>TRBJ1-5|TRBV27
ASSPGVGPQH
>TRBJ2-3|TRBV6-1
ASSHSDTQY
>TRBJ2-7|TRBV6-1
ASSESRGGDGYYEQY
>TRBJ1-2|TRBV7-9
ASSGQGARGMGYT
>TRBJ2-5|TRBV4-1
ASSQPQLGTQY
>TRBJ1-5|TRBV6-6
ASSENQPQH
>TRBJ2-7|TRBV9
ASSQTDLLYEQY
>TRBJ1-2|TRBV28
ASSPGTGYYGYT
>TRBJ1-2|TRBV7-6
ASSLGQGASGYT